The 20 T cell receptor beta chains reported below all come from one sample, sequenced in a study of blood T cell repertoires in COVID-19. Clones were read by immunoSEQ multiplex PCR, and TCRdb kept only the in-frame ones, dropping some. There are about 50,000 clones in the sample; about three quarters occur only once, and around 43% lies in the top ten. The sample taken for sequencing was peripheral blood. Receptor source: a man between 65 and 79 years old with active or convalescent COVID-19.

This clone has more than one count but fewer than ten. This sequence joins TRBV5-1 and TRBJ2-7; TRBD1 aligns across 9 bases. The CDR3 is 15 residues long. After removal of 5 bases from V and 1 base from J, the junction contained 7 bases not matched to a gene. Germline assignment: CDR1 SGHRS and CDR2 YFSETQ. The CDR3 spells CASRLTGGRSYEQYF. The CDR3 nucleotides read TGCGCCAGCAGATTGACAGGGGGTCGGTCCTACGAGCAGTACTTC.

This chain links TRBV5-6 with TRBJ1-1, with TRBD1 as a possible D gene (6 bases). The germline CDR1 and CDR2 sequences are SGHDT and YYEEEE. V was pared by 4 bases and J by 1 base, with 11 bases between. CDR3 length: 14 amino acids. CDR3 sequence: CASSPMTGNTEAFF. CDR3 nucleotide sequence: TGTGCCAGCAGCCCGATGACAGGGAACACTGAAGCTTTCTTT.

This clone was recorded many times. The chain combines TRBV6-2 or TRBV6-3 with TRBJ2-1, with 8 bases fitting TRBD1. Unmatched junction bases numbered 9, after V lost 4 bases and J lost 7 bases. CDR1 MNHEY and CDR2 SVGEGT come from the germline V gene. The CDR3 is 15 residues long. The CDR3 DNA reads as TGTGCCAGCAGTTCCCGACGACAGGGGCGGAATGAGCAGTTCTTC. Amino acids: CASSSRRQGRNEQFF.

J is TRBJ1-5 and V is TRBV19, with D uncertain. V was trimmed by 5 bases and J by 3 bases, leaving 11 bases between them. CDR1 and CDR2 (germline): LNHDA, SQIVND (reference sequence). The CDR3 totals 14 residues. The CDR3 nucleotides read TGTGCCAGTAGTCGGCGGAAAGACAATCAGCCCCAGCATTTT. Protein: CASSRRKDNQPQHF.

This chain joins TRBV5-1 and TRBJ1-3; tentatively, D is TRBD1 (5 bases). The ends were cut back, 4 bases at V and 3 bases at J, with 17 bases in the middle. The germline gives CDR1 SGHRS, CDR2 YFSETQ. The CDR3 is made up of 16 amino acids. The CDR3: CASSPDSVPIGNTIYF. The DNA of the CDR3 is TGCGCCAGCAGCCCAGACAGCGTGCCCATTGGAAACACCATATATTTT.

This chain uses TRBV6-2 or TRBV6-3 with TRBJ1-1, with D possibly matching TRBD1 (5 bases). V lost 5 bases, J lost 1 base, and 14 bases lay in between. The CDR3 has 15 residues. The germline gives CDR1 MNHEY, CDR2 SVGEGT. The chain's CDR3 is CASSQAGTPNTEAFF. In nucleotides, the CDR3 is TGTGCCAGCAGTCAGGCCGGGACTCCGAACACTGAAGCTTTCTTT.

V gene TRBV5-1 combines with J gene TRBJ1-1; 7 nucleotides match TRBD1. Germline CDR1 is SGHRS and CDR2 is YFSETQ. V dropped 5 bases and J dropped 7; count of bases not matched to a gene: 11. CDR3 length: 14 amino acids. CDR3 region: CASRPTGAAYEAFF. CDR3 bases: TGCGCCAGCAGGCCTACAGGGGCCGCTTATGAAGCTTTCTTT.

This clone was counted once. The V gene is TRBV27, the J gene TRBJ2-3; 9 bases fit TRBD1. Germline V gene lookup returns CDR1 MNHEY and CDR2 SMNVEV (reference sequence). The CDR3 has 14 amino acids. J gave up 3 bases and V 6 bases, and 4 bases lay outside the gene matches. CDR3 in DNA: TGTGCCAGCAGCTCACAGGGGGCTACAGATACGCAGTATTTT. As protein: CASSSQGATDTQYF.

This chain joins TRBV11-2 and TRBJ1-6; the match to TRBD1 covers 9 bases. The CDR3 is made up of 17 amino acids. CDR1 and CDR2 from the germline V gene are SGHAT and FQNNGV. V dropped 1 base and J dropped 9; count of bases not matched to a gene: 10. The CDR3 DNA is TGTGCCAGCAGCTTAGGTCGGACAGGGGTAGGAGGTTCACCCCTCCACTTT. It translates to CASSLGRTGVGGSPLHF.

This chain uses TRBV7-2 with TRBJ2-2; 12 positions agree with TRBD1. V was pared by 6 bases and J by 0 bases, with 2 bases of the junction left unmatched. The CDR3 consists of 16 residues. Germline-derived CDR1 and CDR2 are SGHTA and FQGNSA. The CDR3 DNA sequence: TGTGCCAGCAGGGGGACAGGGGGCCCGAACACCGGGGAGCTGTTTTTT. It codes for CASRGTGGPNTGELFF. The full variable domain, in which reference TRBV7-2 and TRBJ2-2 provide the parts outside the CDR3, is GAGVSQSPSNKVTEKGKDVELRCDPISGHTALYWYRQSLGQGLEFLIYFQGNSAPDKSGLPSDRFSAERTGGSVSTLTIQRTQQEDSAVYLCASRGTGGPNTGELFFGEGSRLTVL.

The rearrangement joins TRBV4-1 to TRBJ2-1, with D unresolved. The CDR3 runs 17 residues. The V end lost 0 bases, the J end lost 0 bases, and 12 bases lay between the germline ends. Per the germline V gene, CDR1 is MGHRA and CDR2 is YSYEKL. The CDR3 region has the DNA TGCGCCAGCAGCCAAGATAGGTTTCCTAGCTCCTACAATGAGCAGTTCTTC. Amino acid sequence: CASSQDRFPSSYNEQFF.

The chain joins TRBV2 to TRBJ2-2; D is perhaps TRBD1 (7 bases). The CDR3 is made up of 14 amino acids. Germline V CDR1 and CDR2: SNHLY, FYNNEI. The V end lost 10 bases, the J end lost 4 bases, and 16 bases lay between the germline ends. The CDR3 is CATRQGGTTGELFF. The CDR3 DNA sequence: TGTGCCACCCGACAGGGCGGGACCACCGGGGAGCTGTTTTTT.

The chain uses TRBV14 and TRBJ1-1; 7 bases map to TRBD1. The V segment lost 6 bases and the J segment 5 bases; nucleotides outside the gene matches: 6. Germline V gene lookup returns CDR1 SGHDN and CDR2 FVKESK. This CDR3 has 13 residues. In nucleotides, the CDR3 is TGTGCCAGCAGGCCACAGGGGAGTACTGAAGCTTTCTTT. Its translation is CASRPQGSTEAFF.

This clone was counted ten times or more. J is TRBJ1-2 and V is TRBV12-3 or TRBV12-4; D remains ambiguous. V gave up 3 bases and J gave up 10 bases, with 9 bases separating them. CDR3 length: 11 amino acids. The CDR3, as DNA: TGTGCCAGCAGTTTTGGAGGGTACTACACCTTC. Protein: CASSFGGYYTF.

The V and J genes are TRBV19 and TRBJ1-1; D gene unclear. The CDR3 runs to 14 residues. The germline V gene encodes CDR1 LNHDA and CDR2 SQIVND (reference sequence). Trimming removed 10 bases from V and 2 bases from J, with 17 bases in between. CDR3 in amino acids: CATHPRVLNTEAFF. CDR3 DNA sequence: TGTGCCACTCACCCCCGGGTCTTAAACACTGAAGCTTTCTTT.

The CDR3 sequence: CASSVGSGVPNEQFF. The DNA for the CDR3 is TGTGCCAGCAGCGTCGGATCGGGAGTACCCAATGAGCAGTTCTTC. This chain connects TRBV9 to TRBJ2-1; D may be TRBD2 (6 bases). Trimming cost V 2 bases and J 6 bases, with 15 bases left between them. Germline CDR1 is SGDLS and CDR2 is YYNGEE. CDR3 size: 15 residues.

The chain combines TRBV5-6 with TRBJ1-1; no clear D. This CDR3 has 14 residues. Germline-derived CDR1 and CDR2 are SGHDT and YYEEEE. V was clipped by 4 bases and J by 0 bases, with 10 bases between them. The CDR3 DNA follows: TGTGCCAGCAGCGTGACACTTTTGAACACTGAAGCTTTCTTT. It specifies CASSVTLLNTEAFF. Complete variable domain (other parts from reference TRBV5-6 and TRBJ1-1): DAGVTQSPTHLIKTRGQQVTLRCSPKSGHDTVSWYQQALGQGPQFIFQYYEEEERQRGNFPDRFSGHQFPNYSSELNVNALLLGDSALYLCASSVTLLNTEAFFGQGTRLTVV.

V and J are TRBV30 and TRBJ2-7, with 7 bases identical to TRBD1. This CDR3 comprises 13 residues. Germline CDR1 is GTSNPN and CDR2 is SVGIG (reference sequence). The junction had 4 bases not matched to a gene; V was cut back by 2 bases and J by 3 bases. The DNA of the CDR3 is TGTGCCTGGAGTCCGGGACAGATCTACGAGCAGTACTTC. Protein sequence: CAWSPGQIYEQYF. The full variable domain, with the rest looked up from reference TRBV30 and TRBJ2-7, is SQTIHQWPATLVQPVGSPLSLECTVEGTSNPNLYWYRQAAGRGLQLLFYSVGIGQISSEVPQNLSASRPQDRQFILSSKKLLLSDSGFYLCAWSPGQIYEQYFGPGTRLTVT.

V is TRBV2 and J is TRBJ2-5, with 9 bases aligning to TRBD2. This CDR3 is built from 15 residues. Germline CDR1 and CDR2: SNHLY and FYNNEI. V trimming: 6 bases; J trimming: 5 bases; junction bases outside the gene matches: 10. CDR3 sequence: CASSQTRGGFETQYF. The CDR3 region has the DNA TGTGCCAGCAGCCAGACGCGGGGGGGGTTTGAGACCCAGTACTTC. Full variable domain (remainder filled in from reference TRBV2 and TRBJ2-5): EPEVTQTPSHQVTQMGQEVILRCVPISNHLYFYWYRQILGQKVEFLVSFYNNEISEKSEIFDDQFSVERPDGSNFTLKIRSTKLEDSAMYFCASSQTRGGFETQYFGPGTRLLVL.

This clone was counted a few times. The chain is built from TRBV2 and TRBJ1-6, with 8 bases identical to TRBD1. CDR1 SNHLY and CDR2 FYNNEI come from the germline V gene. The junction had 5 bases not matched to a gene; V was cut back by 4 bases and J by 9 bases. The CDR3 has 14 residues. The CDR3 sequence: CASSATGESSPLHF. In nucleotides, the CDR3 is TGTGCCAGCAGTGCGACAGGGGAGAGTTCACCCCTCCACTTT.